Listed below are T cell receptor beta chains from one sample, sequenced in a study of memory CD4+ T cells and cytomegalovirus serostatus. Assay: immunoSEQ multiplex PCR; the TCRdb copy retains only in-frame clones and omits some. Of 70,000 to 90,000 clones listed, roughly 78% were seen once; the top ten hold 2.6%. Sequenced input: memory CD4+ T cells from blood. The source of these receptors is an adult in good health and CMV-seropositive. The conserved cysteine and the conserved F or W are not part of the CDR3 here.

J | V | CDR3
TRBJ1-4 | TRBV7-9 | ASSNIQGGDEKLF
TRBJ2-1 | TRBV10-1 | ASSESTGLADYNEQF
TRBJ1-5 | TRBV21-1 | ASSKRGGRDHQPQH
TRBJ2-3 | TRBV9 | ASSVFWVDTQY
TRBJ2-3 | TRBV19 | ASSRGQSWTDTQY
TRBJ1-4 | TRBV4-1 | ASSLISPRTVGATNEKLF
TRBJ1-6 | TRBV5-1 | ASSLNPTGAANSPLH
TRBJ1-2 | TRBV5-1 | ASSPRDRYGYT
TRBJ1-1 | TRBV29-1 | SGDALITEAF
TRBJ2-2 | TRBV5-4 | ASSLDRVAGELF
TRBJ1-2 | TRBV19 | ASSLSWLPYGYT
TRBJ1-3 | TRBV30 | AWKPGTGGNTIY
TRBJ1-4 | TRBV25-1 | ASSDPGPVEKLF
TRBJ2-5 | TRBV28 | ASSLGVSYGTQY
TRBJ2-2 | TRBV23-1 | ASSHLPGEYTGELF
TRBJ1-6 | TRBV30 | AWTRTGNSPLH
TRBJ1-2 | TRBV9 | ASNRGGGYGYT
TRBJ1-5 | TRBV28 | ASSSEGRRPQH
TRBJ1-2 | TRBV30 | AWSVTGEGSYT
TRBJ2-5 | TRBV19 | ASSVTGGMRETQY
TRBJ1-5 | TRBV11-3 | ASSFGSQPQH
TRBJ1-2 | TRBV2 | ASRPPGQFYGYT
TRBJ1-2 | TRBV25-1 | ASRGGNYGYT
TRBJ2-7 | TRBV18 | ASSSGTGRNEQY
TRBJ1-5 | TRBV28 | ARINQPQH
TRBJ1-3 | TRBV10-2 | ASRQTSGNTIY
TRBJ2-3 | TRBV10-1 | ASSERGADTQY
TRBJ1-2 | TRBV25-1 | ASSESTGYYGYT
TRBJ2-3 | TRBV2 | ASSSSTDTQY
TRBJ1-6 | TRBV15 | ATSRDQGSPLH
TRBJ1-3 | TRBV2 | ASSRPRPRGSGNTIY
TRBJ2-7 | TRBV10-1 | ASSSGTGSYYEQY
TRBJ2-5 | TRBV5-4 | ASSSYTSQETQY
TRBJ1-1 | TRBV5-1 | ASSLREGAMNTEAF
TRBJ1-1 | TRBV7-8 | ASSLGYGTGEMRTEAF
TRBJ2-1 | TRBV5-1 | ASSTGLAGMNEQF
TRBJ2-5 | TRBV10-3 | AISEPSWEQETQY
TRBJ2-1 | TRBV5-1 | ASSLRTSGRLSHNEQF
TRBJ2-2 | TRBV7-9 | ASSFGAGVGGELF
TRBJ2-7 | TRBV27 | ASSRGGRDRKYEQY
TRBJ1-1 | TRBV29-1 | SVGGVEYTEAF
TRBJ2-3 | TRBV5-6 | ASSLSYLTSSDTQY
TRBJ2-5 | TRBV19 | ASSMVEETQY
TRBJ2-1 | TRBV5-1 | ASSWGEGGGYNEQF
TRBJ2-5 | TRBV10-3 | AISEWGLAEARETQY
TRBJ2-2 | TRBV11-3 | ASRGGLNTGELF